These 5 T cell receptor beta chains were all obtained from the same sample, sequenced in a study of shared clonotypes between healthy human individuals. The method was immunoSEQ multiplex PCR; TCRdb's version includes in-frame clones alone and lacks a portion of them. This table has roughly 2.5 million clones, around 90% appearing once. The sequencing sample was made of naive CD4+ T cells sorted from blood. Sample subset: CD45RA+ positively selected. The source is a man between 18 and 29 years old in good health.

J is TRBJ2-1 and V is TRBV27; D gene ambiguous. The CDR3 has 16 residues. In germline, CDR1 is MNHEY, CDR2 SMNVEV (reference sequence). Trimming took off 0 bases at V and 7 bases at J, with 16 bases between the two ends. The CDR3 sequence: CASSLSASRKENEQFF. For the CDR3, the DNA is TGTGCCAGCAGTTTATCTGCCTCCCGGAAGGAAAATGAGCAGTTCTTC.

The chain couples TRBV7-8 to TRBJ2-5; 8 bases map to TRBD2. V lost 1 base and J lost 5; bases outside the gene matches: 9. The CDR3 is 16 amino acids. Germline CDR1 reads SGHVS; CDR2 reads FQNEAQ. CDR3 coding DNA: TGTGCCAGCAGCTTAGTCCTCCGGGAGGGCCGGGAGACCCAGTACTTC. Encoded protein: CASSLVLREGRETQYF.

The V call is TRBV28, the J call TRBJ1-5; 10 bases fit TRBD1. The V segment lost 5 bases and the J segment 0 bases; nucleotides outside the gene matches: 10. Germline CDR1 is MDHEN and CDR2 is SYDVKM. The CDR3 runs 18 residues. The DNA of the CDR3 is TGTGCCAGCAGTCCCCCTTGGGGGACAGGGGATAGCAATCAGCCCCAGCATTTT. This encodes CASSPPWGTGDSNQPQHF. The complete variable domain, with remaining parts taken from reference TRBV28 and TRBJ1-5, reads DVKVTQSSRYLVKRTGEKVFLECVQDMDHENMFWYRQDPGLGLRLIYFSYDVKMKEKGDIPEGYSVSREKKERFSLILESASTNQTSMYLCASSPPWGTGDSNQPQHFGDGTRLSIL.

The chain links TRBV7-9 to TRBJ1-4, with a weak D call TRBD1 (6 bases). Germline V gives CDR1 SEHNR, CDR2 FQNEAQ (reference sequence). V was trimmed by 5 bases and J by 6 bases, leaving 16 bases between them. This CDR3 has 15 amino acids. In DNA form, the CDR3 reads TGTGCCAGCAGCAACCGGGACAACCAATATGAAAAACTGTTTTTT. It specifies CASSNRDNQYEKLFF. The complete variable domain, with remaining parts taken from reference TRBV7-9 and TRBJ1-4, reads DTGVSQNPRHKITKRGQNVTFRCDPISEHNRLYWYRQTLGQGPEFLTYFQNEAQLEKSRLLSDRFSAERPKGSFSTLEIQRTEQGDSAMYLCASSNRDNQYEKLFFGSGTQLSVL.

This chain links TRBV2 with TRBJ1-2, with TRBD1 as a possible D gene (5 bases). Germline V gene sequence: CDR1 SNHLY, CDR2 FYNNEI. V was trimmed by 3 bases and J by 6 bases, leaving 14 bases between them. The CDR3 has 14 residues. The CDR3 nucleotides read TGTGCCAGCAGTGAGGGTCAGGGCTGGGATGGCTACACCTTC. This translates into CASSEGQGWDGYTF.